This TCR beta chain originates from a study of radiation and T cells in renal cell carcinoma. CDR3 length: 16 residues. V was cut by 2 bases and J by 2 bases, with 13 bases left in between. Germline CDR1 LGHNA, CDR2 YSLEER. Remarks on this clone: The antigen is undetermined.

TCRdb keeps only in-frame clones here, not all; method: immunoSEQ multiplex PCR. Among approximately 150,000 clones, over 65% were seen once, and the ten largest hold 20% to 25%. Indicated time point: baseline pretreatment blood. As to treatment: 15 Gy SBRT to primary tumor, nephrectomy 4 weeks later. Study outcomes and limitations: From baseline, blood top tumor clonotypes peaked at 2 weeks post-radiation.

The chain links TRBV4-3 to TRBJ2-1; weak D call: TRBD1 (6 bases). This material consisted of blood, taken from a patient whose treatment included radiotherapy and nephrectomy. This receptor was taken from a woman aged 45-65 years with renal cell carcinoma. In DNA form, the CDR3 reads TGCGCCAGCAGCCAAAGAGGGGACACAGCCTACAATGAGCAGTTCTTC. Amino acids: CASSQRGDTAYNEQFF.